Shown below are 26 T cell receptor beta chains from a single sample sequenced in a study of blood T cell repertoires in COVID-19. The assay was immunoSEQ multiplex PCR, and TCRdb's table has in-frame clones only and misses some. The data show fewer than 350,000 clones, under 95% seen once. Source material: PBMCs or T cells enriched from blood (not recorded which). These TCRs come from a woman aged 35 to 49 with acute COVID-19.

This rearrangement joins TRBV6-2 or TRBV6-3 to TRBJ2-2, with a possible D match to TRBD1 (5 bases). The germline V gene has CDR1 MNHEY and CDR2 SVGEGT. This CDR3 has 14 residues. Trimming took 2 bases from V and 1 from J, leaving 5 bases between them. CDR3 nucleotides: TGTGCCAGCAGTTACAGGGGGAACACCGGGGAGCTGTTTTTT. Its protein product is CASSYRGNTGELFF.

There are a few counts of this clone. In the same sample, other DNA sequences code for this CDR3. The rearrangement joins TRBV2 to TRBJ1-2; 11 nucleotides match TRBD1. Per germline, CDR1 SNHLY and CDR2 FYNNEI. CDR3 length: 14 amino acids. Trimming removed 5 bases from V and 5 bases from J; junction bases left unmatched: 4. DNA of the CDR3: TGTGCCAGCAGTCGGACAGGGGGCGCTTATGGCTACACCTTC. It translates to CASSRTGGAYGYTF.

The V call is TRBV7-2, the J call TRBJ1-1; D not certain. The CDR3 runs to 15 residues. Trimming left V 7 bases short and J 0 bases short, with 15 bases between. Germline assignment: CDR1 SGHTA and CDR2 FQGNSA. Here the CDR3 reads CASTTKSGMNTEAFF. The DNA for the CDR3 is TGTGCCAGCACTACTAAGAGCGGCATGAACACTGAAGCTTTCTTT.

The CDR3 loop reads CASSVDRLAGEQFF. The CDR3 nucleotides are TGTGCCAGCTCAGTAGACCGACTAGCGGGGGAGCAGTTCTTC. The V gene is TRBV18, the J gene TRBJ2-1; TRBD2 agrees at 11 bases. Trimming cost V 5 bases and J 10 bases; bases outside gene matches: 7. This CDR3 region has 14 residues. The germline CDR1 and CDR2 sequences are KGHSH and LQKENI.

In nucleotides, the CDR3 is TGTGCCAGCAGCCGACAGGGGGCGTCTGGAAACACCATATATTTT. Protein product: CASSRQGASGNTIYF. This chain joins TRBV6-6 and TRBJ1-3, with 10 nucleotides matching TRBD1. The germline V gene encodes CDR1 MNHNY and CDR2 SVGAGI (reference sequence). CDR3 length equals 15 residues. V was clipped by 6 bases and J by 1 base; unmatched bases: 3.

V gene TRBV11-2 combines with J gene TRBJ1-1, with 9 bases matching TRBD1. In germline, CDR1 is SGHAT, CDR2 FQNNGV. With V trimmed by 6 bases and J by 3 bases, 8 bases remained unmatched. The CDR3 extends over 15 amino acids. The CDR3 protein is CASSALTGGHTEAFF. The CDR3 coding sequence is TGTGCCAGCAGTGCGCTGACAGGGGGTCACACTGAAGCTTTCTTT.

This clone occurred a few times. The chain links TRBV19 to TRBJ1-3; 7 positions agree with TRBD1. CDR1 and CDR2 from the germline V gene are LNHDA and SQIVND (reference sequence). The CDR3 has 11 amino acids. The J segment lost 16 bases and the V segment lost 5 bases, leaving 8 bases of the junction unmatched. CDR3 in DNA: TGTGCCAGTAGTCCACAGAGGGGGCTCTATTTT. This sequence encodes CASSPQRGLYF.

The chain joins TRBV15 to TRBJ2-7; 7 nucleotides match TRBD1. The CDR3 consists of 15 residues. With V trimmed by 0 bases and J by 7 bases, 9 bases remained unmatched. Germline V gene data show CDR1 as LNHNV and CDR2 as YYDKDF (reference sequence). This chain's CDR3 is CATSRDAMTGREQYF. In DNA form, the CDR3 reads TGTGCCACCAGCAGAGATGCGATGACAGGGAGAGAGCAGTACTTC.

The chain employs TRBV19 and TRBJ1-4; D may be TRBD1 (5 bases). The V gene's germline CDR1 is LNHDA and CDR2 SQIVND (reference sequence). The germline V and J ends were trimmed by 5 bases and 6 bases, with 16 bases remaining between them. The CDR3 consists of 15 residues. CDR3 residues: CASSRRGTRDEKLFF. CDR3 nucleotides: TGTGCCAGTAGTCGACGGGGGACGCGAGATGAAAAACTGTTTTTT.

The chain uses TRBV7-3 and TRBJ1-3, with no clear D. V dropped 2 bases and J dropped 0 bases, with 8 bases sitting between them. Germline V gene lookup returns CDR1 SGHTA and CDR2 FQGTGA. CDR3 length: 15 amino acids. Written as DNA, the CDR3 is TGTGCCAGCAGCTTAGGTCCCAGCTCTGGAAACACCATATATTTT. The encoded protein is CASSLGPSSGNTIYF.

CDR3 nucleotides: TGTGCCAGCAGTGTCGAGGGGGCAGGTAATCAGCCCCAGCATTTT. This gives the protein CASSVEGAGNQPQHF. This chain uses TRBV2 with TRBJ1-5; the match to TRBD1 covers 7 bases. The V segment lost 4 bases and the J segment 4 bases; nucleotides outside the gene matches: 7. This CDR3 is built from 15 residues. Germline V lookup: CDR1 SNHLY, CDR2 FYNNEI.

The rearrangement links TRBV3-1 (or the pseudogene TRBV3-2) to TRBJ2-7; 9 nucleotides align to TRBD1. V dropped 1 base and J dropped 6; count of bases not matched to a gene: 10. CDR1 and CDR2 (germline): LGHDT, YNNKEL (reference sequence). The CDR3 runs to 16 residues. Here the CDR3 reads CASSQVWDREMSEQYF. The CDR3 bases are TGTGCCAGCAGCCAAGTGTGGGACAGGGAAATGAGCGAGCAGTACTTC.

The chain is built from TRBV7-2 and TRBJ1-6, with D possibly being TRBD1 (5 bases). In germline, CDR1 is SGHTA, CDR2 FQGNSA. The CDR3 sequence is 17 residues long. V lost 2 bases, J lost 10 bases, and 21 bases lay in between. Written as DNA, the CDR3 is TGTGCCAGCAGCTTAAGGCCGGGAGGGGTTCTCGAATCACCCCTCCACTTT. Its protein product is CASSLRPGGVLESPLHF.

The rearrangement uses TRBV7-2 and TRBJ2-1; possible D gene TRBD2, 7 bases. V lost 4 bases, J lost 9 bases, and 16 bases lay in between. This CDR3 is 14 amino acids long. Germline CDR1 SGHTA, CDR2 FQGNSA. The CDR3 DNA is TGTGCCAGCAGCTCCCTCGGGGGGCAGCTTGAGCAGTTCTTC. Encoded protein: CASSSLGGQLEQFF.

CDR3 bases: TGCGCCAGCAGCTCAGAGTATAGGGGGACGGACTATGGCTACACCTTC. This translates into CASSSEYRGTDYGYTF. The chain couples TRBV5-1 to TRBJ1-2, with D perhaps TRBD1 (6 bases). Germline assignment: CDR1 SGHRS and CDR2 YFSETQ. Trimming took 3 bases from V and 3 from J, leaving 18 bases between them. This CDR3 is built from 16 residues.

The rearrangement joins TRBV24-1 to TRBJ1-1, with D hard to call. The V end lost 5 bases, the J end lost 4 bases, and 10 bases lay between the germline ends. This CDR3 comprises 13 residues. The germline gives CDR1 KGHDR, CDR2 SFDVKD. This CDR3 is CATSGGSSTEAFF. DNA of the CDR3: TGTGCCACCAGTGGTGGGTCTAGCACTGAAGCTTTCTTT.

The V gene is TRBV10-3, the J gene TRBJ1-5; 11 bases align to TRBD1. The V gene end was trimmed by 6 bases and the J gene end by 2 bases; junction bases not matched to a gene: 6. The CDR3 is made up of 16 amino acids. Per the germline V gene, CDR1 is ENHRY and CDR2 is SYGVKD. DNA for the CDR3: TGTGCCATCAGCAGCGGGACAGGGGGACGCAATCAGCCCCAGCATTTT. It codes for CAISSGTGGRNQPQHF.

The rearrangement joins TRBV28 to TRBJ2-4, with 8 positions matching TRBD2. With V trimmed by 5 bases and J by 2 bases, 8 bases remained unmatched. The CDR3 has 16 amino acids. CDR1 MDHEN and CDR2 SYDVKM come from the germline V gene. The CDR3 loop reads CASSHGGTSSKNIQYF. The DNA of the CDR3 is TGTGCCAGCAGTCACGGGGGGACTAGTTCCAAAAACATTCAGTACTTC.

This chain joins TRBV5-4 and TRBJ1-2, with D possibly being TRBD1 (6 bases). Per the germline V gene, CDR1 is SGHNT and CDR2 is YYREEE (reference sequence). V was shortened by 4 bases and J by 7 bases, with 14 bases between the two germline ends. The CDR3 contains 13 residues. The CDR3 reads CASSPGPGVGYTF. CDR3 nucleotides: TGTGCCAGCAGCCCGGGCCCAGGGGTTGGCTACACCTTC.

This chain links TRBV30 with TRBJ1-1, with D tentatively TRBD1 (5 bases). The CDR3 has 13 residues. CDR1 and CDR2 from the germline V gene are GTSNPN and SVGIG (reference sequence). CDR3 residues: CAGGAGRYTEAFF. The CDR3 region has the DNA TGTGCGGGGGGAGCAGGGCGGTACACTGAAGCTTTCTTT.

This chain connects TRBV5-6 to TRBJ1-2, with 7 bases identical to TRBD1. Germline CDR1 reads SGHDT; CDR2 reads YYEEEE. The CDR3 loop spans 13 amino acids. After removal of 4 bases from V and 8 bases from J, the junction contained 8 bases not matched to a gene. The CDR3 region has the DNA TGTGCCAGCAGCCGCAGGGGGTACGGAGGCTACACCTTC. Amino acids: CASSRRGYGGYTF.

The rearrangement links TRBV28 to TRBJ2-7; 8 bases align to TRBD1. Germline CDR1 MDHEN, CDR2 SYDVKM. The CDR3 contains 14 residues. The trim removed 7 bases at V and 3 bases at J, leaving 8 bases unmatched. The CDR3 protein is CASTFLTGGYEQYF. The CDR3 DNA reads as TGTGCCAGCACCTTCCTTACAGGGGGCTACGAGCAGTACTTC.

V gene TRBV24-1 combines with J gene TRBJ1-1, with TRBD1 identical over 9 bases. The CDR3 sequence is 15 residues long. J lost 4 bases, V lost 3 bases, and 5 bases had no gene match. Germline V gene data show CDR1 as KGHDR and CDR2 as SFDVKD. Here the CDR3 reads CATSDMTGGSTEAFF. The CDR3 coding sequence is TGTGCCACCAGTGATATGACAGGGGGAAGCACTGAAGCTTTCTTT.

V is TRBV20-1 and J is TRBJ1-1; 7 nucleotides match TRBD1. Germline-derived CDR1 and CDR2 are DFQATT and SNEGSKA (reference sequence). This CDR3 comprises 13 residues. J was trimmed by 2 bases and V by 3 bases; bases with no gene match: 3. The CDR3: CSASPGGNTEAFF. As DNA, the CDR3 is TGCAGTGCTAGTCCAGGGGGAAACACTGAAGCTTTCTTT.

V gene TRBV28 combines with J gene TRBJ2-7; 7 bases are a match to TRBD1. The CDR3 extends over 15 amino acids. Trimming at V came to 4 bases and at J to 3 bases, leaving 9 bases not matched to a gene. CDR1 and CDR2 (germline): MDHEN, SYDVKM. Here the CDR3 reads CASSSPGGVVYEQYF. CDR3 DNA: TGTGCCAGCAGTTCCCCAGGGGGAGTTGTCTACGAGCAGTACTTC.

This chain links TRBV15 with TRBJ1-2; 11 bases fit TRBD1. The germline V gene encodes CDR1 LNHNV and CDR2 YYDKDF (reference sequence). The CDR3 covers 14 residues. With V trimmed by 7 bases and J by 4 bases, 5 bases remained unmatched. The CDR3 protein is CATTPGTGGYGYTF. The DNA of the CDR3 is TGTGCCACCACCCCAGGGACAGGGGGCTATGGCTACACCTTC.